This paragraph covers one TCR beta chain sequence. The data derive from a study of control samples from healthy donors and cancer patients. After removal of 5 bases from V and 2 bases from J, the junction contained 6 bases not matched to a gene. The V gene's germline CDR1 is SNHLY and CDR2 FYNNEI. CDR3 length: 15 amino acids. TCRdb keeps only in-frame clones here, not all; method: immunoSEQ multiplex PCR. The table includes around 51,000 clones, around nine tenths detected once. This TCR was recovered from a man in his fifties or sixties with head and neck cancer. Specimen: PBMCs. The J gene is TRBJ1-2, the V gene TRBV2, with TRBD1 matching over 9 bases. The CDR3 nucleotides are TGTGCCAGCAGTAGCCGGGACAGGGTAAACTATGGCTACACCTTC. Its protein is CASSSRDRVNYGYTF.